The entry below describes one T cell receptor beta chain. This entry comes from a study of blood T cell repertoires in COVID-19. Study as a whole: COVID-19 samples, acute and convalescent, were from the United States, Italy and Spain.

Original processing methods: Nucleated cell number was recorded as an estimate derived from reference gene primer amplification. Clones were read by immunoSEQ multiplex PCR, and TCRdb kept only the in-frame ones, dropping some. The D gene and trimming were derived from the DNA, and the V and J assignments and clone size from that table. This table has fewer than 350,000 clones, roughly 89% appearing once. This CDR3 has 15 amino acids. Germline V CDR1 and CDR2: SGHRS, YFSETQ. Trimming took off 1 base at V and 10 bases at J, with 15 bases between the two ends. The source is a middle-aged man with acute or convalescent COVID-19. This chain connects TRBV5-1 to TRBJ1-6; tentative D call: TRBD1 (6 bases). The sequencing sample was made of peripheral blood. The CDR3 spells CASSLRQGYDSPLHF. The DNA for the CDR3 is TGCGCCAGCAGCTTGAGGCAGGGGTATGACTCACCCCTCCACTTT.